This TCR beta chain was sequenced in a study of identical twins. MiXCR was run by TCRdb on the 5' RACE reads, yielding one entry per CDR3 protein. The table lists 1.5 million to 2 million distinct CDR3 sequences, about 32% of them singletons. Trimming took 6 bases from V and 4 from J, leaving 17 bases between them. The CDR3 sequence is 14 residues long. Germline V gene lookup returns CDR1 DFQATT and CDR2 SNEGSKA (reference sequence). The receptor was isolated from a newborn girl in good health. Sample: cord blood. The chain employs TRBV20-1 and TRBJ2-3, with D possibly matching TRBD2 (7 bases). CDR3 loop: CSAPRRGAADTQYF. CDR3 nucleotides: TGCAGTGCCCCTCGTCGGGGGGCCGCAGATACGCAGTATTTT.